This TCR beta chain was found in a study of T cell changes during pregnancy in multiple sclerosis. TCRdb's table, derived via immunoSEQ multiplex PCR, lists solely in-frame clones and lacks some. The top ten clones hold 5.5% to 8% of a sample with tens of thousands of clones, about 89% of them seen once. This clone was seen a handful of times. The TCR sequence derives from a female donor with multiple sclerosis, enrolled in a pregnancy study. The sequenced sample was CD8+ T cells from peripheral blood mononuclear cells, obtained in the first trimester of pregnancy.

CDR3 region: CASSLTSDNTDTQYF. The CDR3 nucleotides read TGTGCCAGCAGTTTAACTAGCGACAACACAGATACGCAGTATTTT. V is TRBV28 and J is TRBJ2-3; 7 nucleotides align to TRBD2. CDR1 and CDR2 (germline): MDHEN, SYDVKM. J lost 2 bases, V lost 2 bases, and 4 bases had no gene match. This CDR3 region has 15 residues.